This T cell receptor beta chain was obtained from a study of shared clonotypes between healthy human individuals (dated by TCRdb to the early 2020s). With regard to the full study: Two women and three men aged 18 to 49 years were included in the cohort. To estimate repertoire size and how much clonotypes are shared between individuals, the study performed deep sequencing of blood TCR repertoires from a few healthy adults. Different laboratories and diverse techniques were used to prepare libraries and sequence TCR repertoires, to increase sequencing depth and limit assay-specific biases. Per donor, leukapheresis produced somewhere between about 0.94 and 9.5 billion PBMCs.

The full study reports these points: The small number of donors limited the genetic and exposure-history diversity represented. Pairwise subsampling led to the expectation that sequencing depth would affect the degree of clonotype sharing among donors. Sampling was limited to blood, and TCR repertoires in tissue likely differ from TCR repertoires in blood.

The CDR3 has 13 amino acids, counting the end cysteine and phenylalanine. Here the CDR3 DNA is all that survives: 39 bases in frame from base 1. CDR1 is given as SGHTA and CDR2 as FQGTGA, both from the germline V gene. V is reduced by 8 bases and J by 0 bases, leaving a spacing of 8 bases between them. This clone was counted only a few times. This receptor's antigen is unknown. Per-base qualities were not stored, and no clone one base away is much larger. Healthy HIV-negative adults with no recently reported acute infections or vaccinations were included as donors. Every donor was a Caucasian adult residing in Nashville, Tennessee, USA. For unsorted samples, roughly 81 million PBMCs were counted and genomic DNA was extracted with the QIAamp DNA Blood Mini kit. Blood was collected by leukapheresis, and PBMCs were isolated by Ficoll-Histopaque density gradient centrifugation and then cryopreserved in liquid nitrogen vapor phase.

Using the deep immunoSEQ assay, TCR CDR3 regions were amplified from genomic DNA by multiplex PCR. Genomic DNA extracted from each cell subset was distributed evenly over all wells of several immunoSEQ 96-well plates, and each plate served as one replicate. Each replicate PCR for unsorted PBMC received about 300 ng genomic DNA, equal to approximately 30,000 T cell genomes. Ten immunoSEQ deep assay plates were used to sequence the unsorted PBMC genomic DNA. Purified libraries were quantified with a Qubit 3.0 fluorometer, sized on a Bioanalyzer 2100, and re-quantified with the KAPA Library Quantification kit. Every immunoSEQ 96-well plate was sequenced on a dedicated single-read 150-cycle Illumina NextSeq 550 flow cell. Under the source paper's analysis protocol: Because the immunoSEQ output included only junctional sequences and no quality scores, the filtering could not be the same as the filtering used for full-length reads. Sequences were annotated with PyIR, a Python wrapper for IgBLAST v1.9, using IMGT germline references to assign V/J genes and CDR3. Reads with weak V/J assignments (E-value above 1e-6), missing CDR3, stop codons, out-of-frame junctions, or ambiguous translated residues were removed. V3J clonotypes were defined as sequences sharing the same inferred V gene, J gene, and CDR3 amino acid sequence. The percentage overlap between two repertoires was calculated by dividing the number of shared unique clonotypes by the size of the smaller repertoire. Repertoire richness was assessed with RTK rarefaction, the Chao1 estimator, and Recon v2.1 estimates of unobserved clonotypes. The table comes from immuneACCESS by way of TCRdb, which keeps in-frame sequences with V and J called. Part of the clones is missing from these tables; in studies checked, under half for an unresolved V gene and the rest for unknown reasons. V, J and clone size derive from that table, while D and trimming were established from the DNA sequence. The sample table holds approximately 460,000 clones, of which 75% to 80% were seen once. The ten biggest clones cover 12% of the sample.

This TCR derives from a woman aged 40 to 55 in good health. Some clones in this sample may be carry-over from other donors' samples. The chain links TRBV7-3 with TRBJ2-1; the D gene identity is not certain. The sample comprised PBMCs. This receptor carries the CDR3 CASAERSYNEQFF. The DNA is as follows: TGTGCCAGCGCGGAGCGCTCCTACAATGAGCAGTTCTTC.